The T cell receptor beta chain under discussion was sequenced for a study of T-cell reconstitution after alpha-beta-depleted transplantation in children. Whole-study findings and limits: One year after transplant, T-cell counts and diversity came mostly from newly produced T cells.

The V gene end was trimmed by 7 bases and the J gene end by 4 bases; junction bases not matched to a gene: 7. The CDR3 length is 14 residues. Germline CDR1 and CDR2: DFQATT and SNEGSKA (reference sequence). TCRbeta library construction was performed incorporating unique molecular identifiers. TCRdb reanalysed the PCR reads using MiXCR and keeps one entry per CDR3 protein. The table records approximately 350,000 distinct CDR3 sequences, 15% to 20% of them present only once. This clonotype was seen a handful of times. Its specificity is not known. V gene TRBV20-1 combines with J gene TRBJ2-2, with 9 bases fitting TRBD2. This clonotype was sampled from a male patient aged 2 to 9 who had a stem cell transplant for acute lymphoblastic leukemia, so the T cells may come from the graft donor. Sequencing used PBMCs, mostly from graft donor cells, obtained 360 days after TCRalphabeta/CD19-depleted stem cell transplant. The CDR3 DNA is TGCAGTGTTTTGGCGGGAGGGGCCACCGGGGAGCTGTTTTTT. Translating it yields CSVLAGGATGELFF.